The entry below gives a single T cell receptor beta chain sequence along with its context. Antigen specificity is unknown. Sequencing was performed with immunoSEQ multiplex PCR; in TCRdb, only in-frame clones are kept and a portion is missing. The data contain 99,000 or so clones, just over 90% of them singletons. The sample originates from a study of siplizumab effects on memory and regulatory T cells. General observations from the study: No more than a minor fraction of alloreactive clones could be traced back to unstimulated subsets. The study found naive T cells seemingly more diverse than memory cells and seemingly major alloresponse contributors. Proliferating Tregs taken from siplizumab cultures were not shown to have a confirmed suppressive function. Siplizumab, the agent tested, significantly reduced alloreactive sequences traceable to unstimulated CD4+ memory cells.

CDR1 WNHNN and CDR2 SYGVQD come from the germline V gene (reference sequence). The CDR3 has 17 residues. J gave up 3 bases and V 3 bases, and 12 bases lay outside the gene matches. Sequences were obtained from CD4+ T cells sorted from blood. The TCR originated in a human donor in good health. The chain has TRBV10-1 and TRBJ2-3; 7 bases line up with TRBD2. The DNA of the CDR3 is TGCGCCAGCAGTGATTCCTTACTAGCGAAGGGGACAGATACGCAGTATTTT. It yields the protein CASSDSLLAKGTDTQYF.